These 18 T cell receptor beta chains originate from one sample sequenced in a study of blood T cell repertoires in COVID-19. Using immunoSEQ multiplex PCR, the repertoire was profiled, and TCRdb retains in-frame clones only, with some absent. The profile shows about 220,000 clones, less than 90% of them singletons. The sample was peripheral blood. These receptor sequences come from a man aged 35 to 55 with acute or convalescent COVID-19.

This rearrangement joins TRBV28 to TRBJ1-2, with D unresolved. The length of the CDR3 is 12 residues. Germline lookup yields CDR1 MDHEN and CDR2 SYDVKM. The germline V and J ends were trimmed by 5 bases and 8 bases, with 12 bases remaining between them. CDR3 protein: CASSGPRRGYTF. In DNA, the CDR3 is TGTGCCAGCAGTGGACCTCGGAGGGGCTACACCTTC.

This clone was recorded only once. The V call is TRBV25-1, the J call TRBJ1-1, with a possible D match to TRBD1 (5 bases). The CDR3 sequence is 14 residues long. Trimming cost V 3 bases and J 5 bases, with 13 bases left between them. Per germline, CDR1 MGHDK and CDR2 SYGVNS. CDR3 nucleotides: TGTGCCAGCAGTGACGGGGCGGGGGTAACTGAAGCTTTCTTT. Its translation: CASSDGAGVTEAFF.

V usage is TRBV5-1 and J usage is TRBJ1-6; D is perhaps TRBD1 (6 bases). In germline, CDR1 is SGHRS, CDR2 YFSETQ. V was pared by 5 bases and J by 0 bases, with 12 bases between. The length of the CDR3 is 16 residues. The CDR3 DNA is TGCGCCAGCAGGGGCGGGGGCCCCTCCTATAATTCACCCCTCCACTTT. Its translation: CASRGGGPSYNSPLHF. Full variable domain (missing parts from reference TRBV5-1 and TRBJ1-6): KAGVTQTPRYLIKTRGQQVTLSCSPISGHRSVSWYQQTPGQGLQFLFEYFSETQRNKGNFPGRFSGRQFSNSRSEMNVSTLELGDSALYLCASRGGGPSYNSPLHFGNGTRLTVT.

This clone was detected only a few times. The chain links TRBV19 to TRBJ2-2; a possible D gene is TRBD2 (6 bases). The germline V gene encodes CDR1 LNHDA and CDR2 SQIVND (reference sequence). V lost 5 bases and J lost 5, with 18 bases in between. There are 16 residues in the CDR3. Here the CDR3 DNA reads TGTGCCAGTAGTCCTCGAGGTAGCGGAAGAACCGGGGAGCTGTTTTTT. Residues: CASSPRGSGRTGELFF.

The CDR3 sequence is CASRTGGGTDTQYF. CDR3 in DNA: TGTGCCAGTAGAACGGGAGGAGGCACAGATACGCAGTATTTT. V and J are TRBV19 and TRBJ2-3; 7 bases match TRBD2. The length of the CDR3 is 14 residues. Per the germline V gene, CDR1 is LNHDA and CDR2 is SQIVND (reference sequence). V trimming: 6 bases; J trimming: 1 base; junction bases outside the gene matches: 4.

The table lists this clone with a few counts. This chain uses TRBV4-1 with TRBJ1-5; D might be TRBD1 (5 bases). Per the germline V gene, CDR1 is MGHRA and CDR2 is YSYEKL. The CDR3 spans 15 residues. The V end lost 1 base, the J end lost 3 bases, and 10 bases lay between the germline ends. CDR3 DNA: TGCGCCAGCAGCCAAGGACAGTCCTCCAATCAGCCCCAGCATTTT. Translated: CASSQGQSSNQPQHF.

V is TRBV27 and J is TRBJ2-7, with TRBD2 matching over 7 bases. This CDR3 contains 15 residues. Germline CDR1 MNHEY, CDR2 SMNVEV (reference sequence). V was clipped by 2 bases and J by 7 bases; unmatched bases: 11. The CDR3 coding sequence is TGTGCCAGCAGTTTAGGAGGCGGGAGTCGGCGAGAGCAGTACTTC. Protein product: CASSLGGGSRREQYF.

This clone was detected only once. The genes are TRBV24-1 and TRBJ2-7; 12 positions match TRBD1. Germline assignment: CDR1 KGHDR and CDR2 SFDVKD. The CDR3 length is 14 residues. The ends lost 4 bases at V and 5 bases at J; junction bases unmatched: 2. The CDR3 DNA sequence: TGTGCCACCAGTGAGGGACAGGGGGCCAACGAGCAGTACTTC. As protein: CATSEGQGANEQYF.

V is TRBV19 and J is TRBJ2-5, with D perhaps matching TRBD2 (6 bases). CDR1 and CDR2 from the germline V gene are LNHDA and SQIVND (reference sequence). This CDR3 has 11 amino acids. With 8 bases removed from V and 7 bases from J, the gap between germline ends came to 11 bases. CDR3 residues: CASGTGATQYF. Written as DNA, the CDR3 is TGTGCCAGTGGGACTGGGGCGACCCAGTACTTC.

This clone was seen a single time. CDR3 sequence (DNA): TGTGCCAGCAGCTTAGCGCGACAGGGGAGCAATGAGCAGTTCTTC. Translation: CASSLARQGSNEQFF. The chain is built from TRBV7-6 and TRBJ2-1; TRBD1 agrees at 8 bases. CDR1 and CDR2 (germline): SGHVS, FNYEAQ. The J segment lost 6 bases and the V segment lost 0 bases, leaving 4 bases of the junction unmatched. The CDR3 totals 15 residues.

This clone was observed a single time. This chain links TRBV5-1 with TRBJ2-5; D gene unclear. Trimming removed 4 bases at V and 5 bases at J, with 15 bases between. The CDR3 sequence is 14 residues long. CDR1 and CDR2 from the germline V gene are SGHRS and YFSETQ. This CDR3 is CASSGYWSGETQYF. In nucleotides, the CDR3 is TGCGCCAGCAGCGGGTACTGGAGTGGGGAGACCCAGTACTTC.

This clone was recorded a few times. V gene TRBV7-8 combines with J gene TRBJ1-3, with 7 nucleotides matching TRBD1. Germline-derived CDR1 and CDR2 are SGHVS and FQNEAQ. CDR3 length: 16 amino acids. Trimming removed 4 bases from V and 0 bases from J; junction bases left unmatched: 6. The CDR3 region is CASSSPQGISGNTIYF. The CDR3 nucleotides read TGTGCCAGCAGCTCCCCACAGGGGATCTCTGGAAACACCATATATTTT.

CDR3 protein: CASSSGRRYGYTF. CDR3 in DNA: TGTGCCAGCAGTTCCGGTCGTCGCTATGGCTACACCTTC. This chain links TRBV6-2 or TRBV6-3 with TRBJ1-2; unclear D gene. The CDR3 is made up of 13 amino acids. V was clipped by 4 bases and J by 4 bases, with 10 bases between them. Per germline, CDR1 MNHEY and CDR2 SVGEGT.

This clone came up once. The rearrangement links TRBV10-3 to TRBJ2-7; D gene unclear. In germline, CDR1 is ENHRY, CDR2 SYGVKD. V lost 3 bases and J 5 bases, leaving 5 bases between the germline ends. This CDR3 is built from 11 residues. CDR3 protein: CAISDLNEQYF. The DNA of the CDR3 is TGTGCCATCAGTGATCTAAACGAGCAGTACTTC.

This clone was observed many times. J is TRBJ2-5 and V is TRBV10-1; weak D call: TRBD1 (6 bases). There are 14 residues in the CDR3. Trimming took off 5 bases at V and 3 bases at J, with 13 bases between the two ends. Germline loops: CDR1 WNHNN, CDR2 SYGVQD (reference sequence). The CDR3 reads CASSSYRAEETQYF. For the CDR3, the DNA is TGCGCCAGCAGTTCATACAGGGCCGAAGAGACCCAGTACTTC.

The chain recombines TRBV27 with TRBJ2-7; 15 bases are shared with TRBD2. Germline assignment: CDR1 MNHEY and CDR2 SMNVEV (reference sequence). The J segment lost 5 bases and the V segment lost 6 bases, leaving 2 bases of the junction unmatched. This CDR3 has 14 amino acids. The CDR3 here is CASSRTSGRDEQYF. The CDR3 DNA sequence: TGTGCCAGCAGCCGGACTAGCGGGAGGGACGAGCAGTACTTC.

This chain uses TRBV13 with TRBJ2-7; 9 bases are shared with TRBD1. V was clipped by 4 bases and J by 1 base; unmatched bases: 8. The CDR3 extends over 16 amino acids. Germline CDR1 and CDR2: PRHDT and FYEKMQ (reference sequence). In DNA, the CDR3 is TGTGCCAGCAGCTCTACCCATGACAGGGGGTCCTACGAGCAGTACTTC. Translation: CASSSTHDRGSYEQYF.

J is TRBJ1-3 and V is TRBV6-5; 8 nucleotides line up with TRBD1. The CDR3 consists of 16 residues. Germline-derived CDR1 and CDR2 are MNHEY and SVGAGI. V shed 3 bases, J shed 0 bases, and the junction held 4 bases outside the gene matches. As DNA, the CDR3 is TGTGCCAGCAGTTATGGGACAGGCCTCTCTGGAAACACCATATATTTT. Its protein is CASSYGTGLSGNTIYF.